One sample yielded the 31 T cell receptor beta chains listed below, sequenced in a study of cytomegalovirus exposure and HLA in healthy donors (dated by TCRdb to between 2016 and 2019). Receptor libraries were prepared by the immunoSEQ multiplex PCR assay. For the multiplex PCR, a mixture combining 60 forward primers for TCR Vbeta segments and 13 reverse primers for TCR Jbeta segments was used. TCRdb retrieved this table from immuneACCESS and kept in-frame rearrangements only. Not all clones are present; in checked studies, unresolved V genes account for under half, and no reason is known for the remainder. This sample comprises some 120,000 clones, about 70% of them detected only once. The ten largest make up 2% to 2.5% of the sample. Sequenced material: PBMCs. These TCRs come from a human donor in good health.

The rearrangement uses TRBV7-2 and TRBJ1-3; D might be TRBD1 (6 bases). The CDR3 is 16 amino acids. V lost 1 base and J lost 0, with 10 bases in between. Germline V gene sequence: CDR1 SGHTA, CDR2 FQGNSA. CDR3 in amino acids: CASSLVSGDSGNTIYF. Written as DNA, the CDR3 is TGTGCCAGCAGCTTAGTTTCAGGGGACTCTGGAAACACCATATATTTT.

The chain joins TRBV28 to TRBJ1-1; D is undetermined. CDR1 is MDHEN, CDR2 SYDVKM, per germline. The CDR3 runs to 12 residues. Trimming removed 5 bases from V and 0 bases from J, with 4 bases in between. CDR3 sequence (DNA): TGTGCCAGCAGTGACTTGAACACTGAAGCTTTCTTT. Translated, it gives CASSDLNTEAFF.

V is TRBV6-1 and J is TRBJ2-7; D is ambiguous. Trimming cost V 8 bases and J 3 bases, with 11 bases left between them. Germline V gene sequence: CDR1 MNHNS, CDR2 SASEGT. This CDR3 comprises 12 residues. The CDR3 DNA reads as TGTGCCAGCGCGCGAAGTAACTACGAGCAGTACTTC. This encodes CASARSNYEQYF.

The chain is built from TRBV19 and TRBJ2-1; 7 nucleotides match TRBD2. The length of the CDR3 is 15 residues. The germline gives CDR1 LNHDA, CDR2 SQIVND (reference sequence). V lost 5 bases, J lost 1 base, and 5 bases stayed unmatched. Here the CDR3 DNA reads TGTGCCAGTAGTCCCGGGGGAGGGTCCTACAATGAGCAGTTCTTC. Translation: CASSPGGGSYNEQFF.

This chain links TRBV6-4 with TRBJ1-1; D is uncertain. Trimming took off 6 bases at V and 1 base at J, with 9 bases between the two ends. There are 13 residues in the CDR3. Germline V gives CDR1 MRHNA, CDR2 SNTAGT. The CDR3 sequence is CASRVTGNTEAFF. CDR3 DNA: TGTGCCAGCAGAGTGACGGGGAACACTGAAGCTTTCTTT.

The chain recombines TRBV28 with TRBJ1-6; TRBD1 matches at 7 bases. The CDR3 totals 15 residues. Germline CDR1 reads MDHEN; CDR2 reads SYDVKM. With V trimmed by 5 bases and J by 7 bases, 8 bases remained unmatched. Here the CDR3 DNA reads TGTGCCAGCAGTCCCCCACAGGGGCGGAATTCACCCCTCCACTTT. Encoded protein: CASSPPQGRNSPLHF.

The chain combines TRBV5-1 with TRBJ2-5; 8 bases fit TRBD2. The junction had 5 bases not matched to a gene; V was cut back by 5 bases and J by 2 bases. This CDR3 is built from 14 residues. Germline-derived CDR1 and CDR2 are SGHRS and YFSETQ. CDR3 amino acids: CASSFTSGQETQYF. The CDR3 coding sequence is TGCGCCAGCAGTTTTACTAGCGGTCAAGAGACCCAGTACTTC.

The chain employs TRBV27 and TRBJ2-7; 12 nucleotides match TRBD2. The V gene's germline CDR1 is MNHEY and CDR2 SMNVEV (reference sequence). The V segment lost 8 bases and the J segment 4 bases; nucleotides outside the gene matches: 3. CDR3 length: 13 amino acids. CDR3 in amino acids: CASRGTSGYEQYF. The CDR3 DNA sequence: TGTGCCAGCCGGGGGACTAGCGGGTACGAGCAGTACTTC.

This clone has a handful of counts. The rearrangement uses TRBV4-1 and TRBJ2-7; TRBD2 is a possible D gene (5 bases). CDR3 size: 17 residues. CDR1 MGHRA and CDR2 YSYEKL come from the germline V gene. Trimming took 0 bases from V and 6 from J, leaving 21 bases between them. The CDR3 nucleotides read TGCGCCAGCAGCCAAGATCCGCCGGAGGCCCTGGCGGGCGAGCAGTACTTC. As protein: CASSQDPPEALAGEQYF.

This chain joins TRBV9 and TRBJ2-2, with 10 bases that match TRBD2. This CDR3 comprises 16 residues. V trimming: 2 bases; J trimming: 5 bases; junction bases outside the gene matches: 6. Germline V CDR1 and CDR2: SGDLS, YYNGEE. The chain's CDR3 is CASSVLAGVLTGELFF. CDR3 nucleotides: TGTGCCAGCAGCGTTCTAGCGGGAGTGTTAACCGGGGAGCTGTTTTTT.

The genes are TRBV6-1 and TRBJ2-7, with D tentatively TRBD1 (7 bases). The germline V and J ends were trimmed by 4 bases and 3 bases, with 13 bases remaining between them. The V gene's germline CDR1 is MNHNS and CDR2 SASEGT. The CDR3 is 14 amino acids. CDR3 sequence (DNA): TGTGCCAGCAGTGGGAGGGGGCACGGCTACGAGCAGTACTTC. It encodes CASSGRGHGYEQYF.

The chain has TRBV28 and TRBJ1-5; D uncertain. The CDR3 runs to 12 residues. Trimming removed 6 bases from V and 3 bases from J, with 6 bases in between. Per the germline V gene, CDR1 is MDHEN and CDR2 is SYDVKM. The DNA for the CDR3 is TGTGCCAGCAGATCTCCCAATCAGCCCCAGCATTTT. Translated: CASRSPNQPQHF.

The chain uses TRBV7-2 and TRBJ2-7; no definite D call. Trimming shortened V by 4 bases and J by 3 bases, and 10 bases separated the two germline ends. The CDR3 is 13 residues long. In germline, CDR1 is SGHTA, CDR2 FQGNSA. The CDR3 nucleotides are TGTGCCAGCAGCTCCCCCAGGTACTACGAGCAGTACTTC. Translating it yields CASSSPRYYEQYF. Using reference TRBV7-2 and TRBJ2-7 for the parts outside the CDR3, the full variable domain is GAGVSQSPSNKVTEKGKDVELRCDPISGHTALYWYRQSLGQGLEFLIYFQGNSAPDKSGLPSDRFSAERTGGSVSTLTIQRTQQEDSAVYLCASSSPRYYEQYFGPGTRLTVT.

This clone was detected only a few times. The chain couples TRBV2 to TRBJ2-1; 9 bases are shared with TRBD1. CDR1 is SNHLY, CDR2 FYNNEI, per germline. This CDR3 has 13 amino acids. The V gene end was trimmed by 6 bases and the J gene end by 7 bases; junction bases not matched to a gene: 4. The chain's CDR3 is CASSRTGVNEQFF. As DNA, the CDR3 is TGTGCCAGCAGCCGGACAGGGGTGAATGAGCAGTTCTTC.

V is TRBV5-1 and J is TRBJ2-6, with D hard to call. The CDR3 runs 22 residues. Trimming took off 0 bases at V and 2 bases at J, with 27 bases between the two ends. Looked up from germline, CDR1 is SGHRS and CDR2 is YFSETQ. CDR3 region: CASSLAHLNRIGSITGANVLTF. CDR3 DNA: TGCGCCAGCAGCTTGGCCCACTTGAACAGAATAGGCTCTATAACTGGGGCCAACGTCCTGACTTTC.

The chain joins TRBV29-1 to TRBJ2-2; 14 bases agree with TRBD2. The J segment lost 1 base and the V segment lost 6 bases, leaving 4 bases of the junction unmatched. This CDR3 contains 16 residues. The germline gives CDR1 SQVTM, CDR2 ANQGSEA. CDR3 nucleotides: TGCAGCGTGGCCGGGACTAGCGGGAGGAACACCGGGGAGCTGTTTTTT. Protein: CSVAGTSGRNTGELFF.

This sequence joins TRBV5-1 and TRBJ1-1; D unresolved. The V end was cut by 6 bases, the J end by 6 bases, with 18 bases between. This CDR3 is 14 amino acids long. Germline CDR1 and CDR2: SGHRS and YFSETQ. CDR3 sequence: CASTYGEVGAEAFF. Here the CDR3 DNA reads TGCGCCAGCACCTACGGGGAAGTTGGGGCTGAAGCTTTCTTT.

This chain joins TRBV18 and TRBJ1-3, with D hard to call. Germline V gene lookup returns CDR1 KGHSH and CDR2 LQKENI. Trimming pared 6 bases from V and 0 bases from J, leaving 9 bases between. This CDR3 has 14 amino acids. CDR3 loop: CASSQVDSGNTIYF. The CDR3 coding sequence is TGTGCCAGCTCCCAAGTAGACTCTGGAAACACCATATATTTT.

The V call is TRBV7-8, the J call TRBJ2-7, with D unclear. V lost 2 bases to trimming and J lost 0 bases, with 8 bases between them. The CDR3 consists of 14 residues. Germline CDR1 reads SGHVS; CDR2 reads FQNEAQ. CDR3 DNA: TGTGCCAGCAGCTTAAGCCCAAGCTCCTACGAGCAGTACTTC. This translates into CASSLSPSSYEQYF.

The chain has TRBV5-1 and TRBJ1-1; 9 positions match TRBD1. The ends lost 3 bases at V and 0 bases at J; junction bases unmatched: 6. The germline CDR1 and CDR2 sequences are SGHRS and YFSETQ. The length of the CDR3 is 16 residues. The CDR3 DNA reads TGCGCCAGCAGCTCCACCGGGACAGGGATGAACACTGAAGCTTTCTTT. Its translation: CASSSTGTGMNTEAFF.

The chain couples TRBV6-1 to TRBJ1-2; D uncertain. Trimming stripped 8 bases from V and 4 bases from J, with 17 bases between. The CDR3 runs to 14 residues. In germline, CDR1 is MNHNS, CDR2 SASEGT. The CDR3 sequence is CASEEFRLSYGYTF. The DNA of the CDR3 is TGTGCCAGCGAGGAATTTAGGCTGAGCTATGGCTACACCTTC.

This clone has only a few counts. This CDR3 is CASSPTGYHEQYF. CDR3 nucleotides: TGTGCCAGCAGCCCTACAGGGTACCACGAGCAGTACTTC. The rearrangement uses TRBV5-4 and TRBJ2-7; possible D gene TRBD1, 6 bases. V was pared by 4 bases and J by 5 bases, with 13 bases between. Germline V gives CDR1 SGHNT, CDR2 YYREEE (reference sequence). The CDR3 sequence is 13 residues long. The complete variable domain, with remaining parts taken from reference TRBV5-4 and TRBJ2-7, reads ETGVTQSPTHLIKTRGQQVTLRCSSQSGHNTVSWYQQALGQGPQFIFQYYREEENGRGNFPPRFSGLQFPNYSSELNVNALELDDSALYLCASSPTGYHEQYFGPGTRLTVT.

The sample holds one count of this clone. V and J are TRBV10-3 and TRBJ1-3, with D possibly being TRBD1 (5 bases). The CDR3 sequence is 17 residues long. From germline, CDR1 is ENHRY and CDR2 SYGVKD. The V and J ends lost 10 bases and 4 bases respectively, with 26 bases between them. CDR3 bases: TGTGCCACCCGACAAGAAACAGCAGGGATCGCCGGAAACACCATATATTTT. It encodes CATRQETAGIAGNTIYF.

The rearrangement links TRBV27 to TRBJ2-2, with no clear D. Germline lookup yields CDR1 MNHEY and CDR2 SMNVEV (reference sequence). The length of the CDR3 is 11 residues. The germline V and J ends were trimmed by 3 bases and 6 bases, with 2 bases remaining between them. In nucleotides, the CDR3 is TGTGCCAGCAGTTTCGCCGGGGAGCTGTTTTTT. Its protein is CASSFAGELFF.

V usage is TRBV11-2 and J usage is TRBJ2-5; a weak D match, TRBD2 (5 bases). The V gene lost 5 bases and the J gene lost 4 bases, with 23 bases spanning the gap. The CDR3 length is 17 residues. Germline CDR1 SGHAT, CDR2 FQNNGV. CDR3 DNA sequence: TGTGCCAGCAGCGCCACCCCCTACCCCGTCCGGGGAGAGACCCAGTACTTC. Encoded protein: CASSATPYPVRGETQYF.

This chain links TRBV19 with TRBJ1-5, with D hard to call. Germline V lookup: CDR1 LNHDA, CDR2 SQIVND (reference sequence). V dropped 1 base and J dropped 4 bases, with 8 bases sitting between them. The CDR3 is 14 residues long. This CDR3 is CASSIVSGNQPQHF. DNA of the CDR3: TGTGCCAGTAGTATAGTCTCGGGGAATCAGCCCCAGCATTTT.

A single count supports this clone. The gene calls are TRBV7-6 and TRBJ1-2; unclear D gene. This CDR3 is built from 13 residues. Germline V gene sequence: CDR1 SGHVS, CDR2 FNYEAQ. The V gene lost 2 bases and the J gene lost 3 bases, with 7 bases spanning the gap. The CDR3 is CASSLRGDYGYTF. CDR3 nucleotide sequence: TGTGCCAGCAGCTTACGGGGAGACTATGGCTACACCTTC.

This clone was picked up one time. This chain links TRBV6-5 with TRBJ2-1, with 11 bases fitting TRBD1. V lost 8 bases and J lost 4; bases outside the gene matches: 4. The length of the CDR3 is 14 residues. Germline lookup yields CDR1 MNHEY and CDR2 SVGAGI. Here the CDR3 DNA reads TGTGCCAGCTCCGGGACAGGGGGGTACAATGAGCAGTTCTTC. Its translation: CASSGTGGYNEQFF.

This chain's CDR3 is CASSPSDRHFLSGANVLTF. The CDR3 nucleotides are TGTGCCAGCAGCCCATCCGACAGACATTTCCTCTCTGGGGCCAACGTCCTGACTTTC. The V call is TRBV11-2, the J call TRBJ2-6, with D possibly TRBD1 on 5 matching bases. V shed 5 bases and J shed 0 bases, with 20 bases lying between them. CDR3 size: 19 residues. The germline V gene has CDR1 SGHAT and CDR2 FQNNGV.

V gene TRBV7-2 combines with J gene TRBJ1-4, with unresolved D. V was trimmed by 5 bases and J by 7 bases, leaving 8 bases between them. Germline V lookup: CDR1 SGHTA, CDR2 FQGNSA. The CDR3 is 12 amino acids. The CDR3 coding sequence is TGTGCCAGCAGCGTGATGAGTGAAAAACTGTTTTTT. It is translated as CASSVMSEKLFF.

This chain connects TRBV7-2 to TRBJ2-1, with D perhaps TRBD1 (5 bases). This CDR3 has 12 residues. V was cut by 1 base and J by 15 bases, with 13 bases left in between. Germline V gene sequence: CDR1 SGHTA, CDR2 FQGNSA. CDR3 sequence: CASSLEWAGLFF. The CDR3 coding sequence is TGTGCCAGCAGCTTAGAATGGGCAGGGTTGTTCTTC.